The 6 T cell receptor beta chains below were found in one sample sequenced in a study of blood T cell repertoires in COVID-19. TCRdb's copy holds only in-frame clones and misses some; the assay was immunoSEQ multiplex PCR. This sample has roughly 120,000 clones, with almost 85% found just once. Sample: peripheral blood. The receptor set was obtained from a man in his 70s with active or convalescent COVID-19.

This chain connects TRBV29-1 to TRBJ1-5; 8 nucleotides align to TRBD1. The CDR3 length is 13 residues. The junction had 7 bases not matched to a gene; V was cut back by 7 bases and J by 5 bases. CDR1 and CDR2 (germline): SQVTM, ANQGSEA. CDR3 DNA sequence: TGCAGCGGGTCACAGGGGGTCGATCAGCCCCAGCATTTT. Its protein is CSGSQGVDQPQHF.

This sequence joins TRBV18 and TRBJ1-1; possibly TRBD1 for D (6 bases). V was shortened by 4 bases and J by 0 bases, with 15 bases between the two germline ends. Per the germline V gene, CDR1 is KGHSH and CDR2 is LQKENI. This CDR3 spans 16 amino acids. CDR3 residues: CASSLNGQGMNTEAFF. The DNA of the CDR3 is TGTGCCAGCTCACTAAACGGGCAGGGGATGAACACTGAAGCTTTCTTT.

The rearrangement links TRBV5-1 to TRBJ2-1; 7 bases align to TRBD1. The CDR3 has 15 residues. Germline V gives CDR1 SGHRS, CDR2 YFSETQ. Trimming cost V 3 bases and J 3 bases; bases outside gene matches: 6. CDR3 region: CASSSTGTDYNEQFF. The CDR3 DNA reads TGCGCCAGCAGCTCTACAGGGACAGACTACAATGAGCAGTTCTTC.

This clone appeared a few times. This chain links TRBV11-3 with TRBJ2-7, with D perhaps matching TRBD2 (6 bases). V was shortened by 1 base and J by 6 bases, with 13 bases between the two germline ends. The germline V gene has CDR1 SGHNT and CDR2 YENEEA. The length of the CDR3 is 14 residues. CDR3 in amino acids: CASSLAGVTSEQYF. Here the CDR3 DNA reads TGTGCCAGCAGCTTAGCGGGGGTAACCTCCGAGCAGTACTTC.

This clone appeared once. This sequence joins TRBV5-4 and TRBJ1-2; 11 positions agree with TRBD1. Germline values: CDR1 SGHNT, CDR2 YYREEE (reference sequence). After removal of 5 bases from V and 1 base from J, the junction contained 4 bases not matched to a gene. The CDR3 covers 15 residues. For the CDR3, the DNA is TGTGCCAGCAGACAGGGACAGGGGGTTAACTATGGCTACACCTTC. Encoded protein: CASRQGQGVNYGYTF.

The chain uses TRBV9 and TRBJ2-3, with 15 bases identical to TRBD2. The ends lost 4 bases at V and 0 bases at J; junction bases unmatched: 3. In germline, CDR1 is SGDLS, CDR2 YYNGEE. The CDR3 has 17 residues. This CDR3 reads CASSPGLAGGSTDTQYF. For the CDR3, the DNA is TGTGCCAGCAGCCCGGGACTAGCGGGAGGCAGCACAGATACGCAGTATTTT. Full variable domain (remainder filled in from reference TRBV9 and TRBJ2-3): DSGVTQTPKHLITATGQRVTLRCSPRSGDLSVYWYQQSLDQGLQFLIQYYNGEERAKGNILERFSAQQFPDLHSELNLSSLELGDSALYFCASSPGLAGGSTDTQYFGPGTRLTVL.